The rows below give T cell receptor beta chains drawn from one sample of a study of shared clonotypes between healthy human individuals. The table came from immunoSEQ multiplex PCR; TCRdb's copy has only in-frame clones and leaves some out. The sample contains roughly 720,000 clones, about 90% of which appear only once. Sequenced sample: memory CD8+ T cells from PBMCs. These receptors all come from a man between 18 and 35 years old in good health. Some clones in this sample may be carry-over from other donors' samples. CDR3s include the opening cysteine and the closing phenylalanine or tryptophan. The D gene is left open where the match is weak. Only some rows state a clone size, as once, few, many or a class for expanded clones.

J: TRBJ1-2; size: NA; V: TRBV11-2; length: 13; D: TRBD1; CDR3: CASSDRVDYGYTF; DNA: TGTGCCAGCAGCGACAGGGTGGACTATGGCTACACCTTC
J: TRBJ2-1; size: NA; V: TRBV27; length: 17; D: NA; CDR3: CASSPRTKVSSYNEQFF; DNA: TGTGCCAGCAGTCCCCGGACTAAAGTGTCCTCCTACAATGAGCAGTTCTTC
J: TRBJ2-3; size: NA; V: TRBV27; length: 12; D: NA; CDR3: CASSLRGDTQYF; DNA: TGTGCCAGCAGTTTACGGGGAGATACGCAGTATTTT
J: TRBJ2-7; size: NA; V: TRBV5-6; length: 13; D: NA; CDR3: CASSHDRSAEQYF; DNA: TGTGCCAGCAGCCACGACAGGAGCGCCGAGCAGTACTTC
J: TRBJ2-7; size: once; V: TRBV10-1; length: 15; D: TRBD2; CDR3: CASRHGVAGTYEQYF; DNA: TGCGCCAGCAGGCACGGGGTAGCGGGGACCTACGAGCAGTACTTC
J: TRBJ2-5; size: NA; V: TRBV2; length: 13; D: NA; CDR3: CASIGRLQETQYF; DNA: TGTGCCAGCATCGGCAGACTGCAAGAGACCCAGTACTTC
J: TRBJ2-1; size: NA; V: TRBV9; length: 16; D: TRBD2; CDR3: CASSVGLAGRTNEQFF; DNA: TGTGCCAGCAGCGTAGGACTAGCGGGGAGGACCAATGAGCAGTTCTTC
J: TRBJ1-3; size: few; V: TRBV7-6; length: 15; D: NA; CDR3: CASSLSGIGGNTIYF; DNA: TGTGCCAGCAGCTTGTCAGGGATCGGCGGAAACACCATATATTTT
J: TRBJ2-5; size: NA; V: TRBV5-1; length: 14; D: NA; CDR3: CASSSDRLQETQYF; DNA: TGCGCCAGCAGCTCAGACAGACTACAAGAGACCCAGTACTTC
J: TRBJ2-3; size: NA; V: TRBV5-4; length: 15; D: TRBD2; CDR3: CASSDSGFSTDTQYF; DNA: TGTGCCAGCAGCGATAGCGGGTTCAGCACAGATACGCAGTATTTT
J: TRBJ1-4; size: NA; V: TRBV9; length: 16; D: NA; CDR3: CASSVGLGLANEKLFF; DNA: TGTGCCAGCAGCGTAGGTCTTGGGCTTGCTAATGAAAAACTGTTTTTT
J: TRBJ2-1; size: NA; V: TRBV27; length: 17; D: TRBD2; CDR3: CASSLWAGLAGEGEQFF; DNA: TGTGCCAGCAGTTTATGGGCTGGACTAGCGGGAGAGGGTGAGCAGTTCTTC
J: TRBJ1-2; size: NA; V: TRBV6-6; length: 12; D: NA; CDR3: CASSYGAYGYTF; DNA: TGTGCCAGCAGTTACGGCGCCTATGGCTACACCTTC
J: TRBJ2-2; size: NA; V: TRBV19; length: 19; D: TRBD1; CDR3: CASSIEPGQGLWDTGELFF; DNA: TGTGCCAGTAGTATAGAGCCGGGACAGGGGTTATGGGACACCGGGGAGCTGTTTTTT
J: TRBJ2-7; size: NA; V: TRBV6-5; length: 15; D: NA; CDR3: CASSYSRQRAYEQYF; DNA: TGTGCCAGCAGTTACTCCCGGCAAAGGGCCTACGAGCAGTACTTC
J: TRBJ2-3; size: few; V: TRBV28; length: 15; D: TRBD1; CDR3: CASSLGQGAADTQYF; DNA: TGTGCCAGCTCATTGGGACAGGGGGCCGCAGATACGCAGTATTTT
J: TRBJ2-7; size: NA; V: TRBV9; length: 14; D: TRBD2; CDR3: CASSAGGVPYEQYF; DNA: TGTGCCAGCAGCGCGGGGGGAGTGCCCTACGAGCAGTACTTC
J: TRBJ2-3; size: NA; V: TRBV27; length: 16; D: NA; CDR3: CASSLLRARSTDTQYF; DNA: TGTGCCAGCAGTCTTTTGCGGGCCCGGAGCACAGATACGCAGTATTTT